Presented here are 9 T cell receptor beta chains from one specimen sequenced in a study of response to subunit inactivated influenza vaccine. TCRdb called the RT-PCR reads again in MiXCR, with one record for every CDR3 protein. This table holds more than 700,000 distinct CDR3 sequences, 21% found once. Sequenced material: PBMCs from blood, taken 4 to 6 days after vaccination. The receptors originated from a man aged 50 or older who received an inactivated influenza vaccine.

This clonotype has only a few counts. V gene TRBV10-3 combines with J gene TRBJ2-1; 16 bases are a match to TRBD2. This CDR3 is 17 amino acids long. V was pared by 2 bases and J by 8 bases, with 6 bases of the junction left unmatched. Germline values: CDR1 ENHRY, CDR2 SYGVKD. CDR3: CAISEMGTSGRGYEQFF. The CDR3 nucleotides read TGTGCCATCAGTGAGATGGGGACTAGCGGGAGGGGCTATGAGCAGTTCTTC.

This chain links TRBV20-1 with TRBJ2-3; 10 bases line up with TRBD2. Per germline, CDR1 DFQATT and CDR2 SNEGSKA (reference sequence). V lost 3 bases, J lost 5 bases, and 5 bases stayed unmatched. This CDR3 spans 14 amino acids. The CDR3 nucleotides are TGCAGTGCTAGGGAAGCGGGAGGGAGAGATACGCAGTATTTT. It yields the protein CSAREAGGRDTQYF.

The J gene is TRBJ2-1, the V gene TRBV4-1; tentatively, D is TRBD2 (6 bases). This CDR3 contains 17 residues. Germline V lookup: CDR1 MGHRA, CDR2 YSYEKL. V dropped 2 bases and J dropped 6 bases, with 20 bases sitting between them. DNA of the CDR3: TGCGCCAGCAGCCAAATCCTAGCGTCAGTTATCCCCAATGAGCAGTTCTTC. This gives the protein CASSQILASVIPNEQFF.

This sequence joins TRBV10-3 and TRBJ1-6, with D perhaps matching TRBD1 (5 bases). This CDR3 spans 16 amino acids. V was cut by 0 bases and J by 7 bases, with 13 bases left in between. CDR1 and CDR2 (germline): ENHRY, SYGVKD. CDR3 loop: CAISESTGGGNSPLHF. CDR3 bases: TGTGCCATCAGTGAGTCGACTGGGGGTGGGAATTCACCCCTCCACTTT.

The CDR3 protein is CAWSEFGRWGAEAFF. Written as DNA, the CDR3 is TGTGCCTGGAGTGAATTCGGCCGGTGGGGGGCAGAAGCTTTCTTT. The chain has TRBV30 and TRBJ1-1, with a weak D call TRBD1 (6 bases). Trimming removed 1 base at V and 8 bases at J, with 20 bases between. CDR1 and CDR2 (germline): GTSNPN, SVGIG (reference sequence). This CDR3 contains 15 residues.

This clonotype was recorded many times. The V and J genes are TRBV4-3 and TRBJ2-1; tentative D call: TRBD1 (5 bases). V was clipped by 1 base and J by 2 bases, with 9 bases between them. CDR1 and CDR2 from the germline V gene are LGHNA and YSLEER. This CDR3 is built from 15 residues. CDR3 nucleotide sequence: TGCGCCAGCAGCCAAGTGGGGCTAACCTACAATGAGCAGTTCTTC. Translated, it gives CASSQVGLTYNEQFF.

The genes are TRBV20-1 and TRBJ1-6; D is possibly TRBD1 (5 bases). Germline loops: CDR1 DFQATT, CDR2 SNEGSKA (reference sequence). V was shortened by 5 bases and J by 10 bases, with 21 bases between the two germline ends. The CDR3 consists of 15 residues. The CDR3: CSAFPPGLLQSPLHF. The CDR3 bases are TGCAGTGCTTTCCCCCCGGGACTCCTCCAATCACCCCTCCACTTT.

This clonotype has a handful of counts. The V call is TRBV10-3, the J call TRBJ1-1; TRBD1 matches 7 bases. The CDR3 consists of 11 residues. Germline-derived CDR1 and CDR2 are ENHRY and SYGVKD. The trim removed 4 bases at V and 7 bases at J, leaving 0 bases unmatched. As DNA, the CDR3 is TGTGCCATCAGTGGGGACAGTGAAGCTTTCTTT. Protein: CAISGDSEAFF.

The sample holds many counts of this clonotype. The chain recombines TRBV12-3 or TRBV12-4 with TRBJ1-3; D not certain. The ends were cut back, 5 bases at V and 2 bases at J, with 13 bases in the middle. The CDR3 extends over 15 amino acids. Here the CDR3 DNA reads TGTGCCAGCAGTCCATCGTGGGGTCCTGGAAACACCATATATTTT. Protein: CASSPSWGPGNTIYF.